One and the same sample provided the 21 T cell receptor beta chains below, sequenced in a study of T cells in Graves' hyperthyroidism and ophthalmopathy. TCR beta CDR3 regions were amplified from RNA transcripts. First-round RT-PCR of the TCR CDR3 relied on the HTBI primer set. TCRdb re-called the multiplex PCR reads through MiXCR, storing one row per CDR3 protein. The table has fewer than 650,000 distinct CDR3 sequences, 46% seen once. The sample comprised peripheral blood or thyroid tissue (not recorded which). The receptors come from an adult woman with Graves' disease, either hyperthyroidism or ophthalmopathy (not recorded which).

The table lists this clonotype with many counts. V is TRBV7-3 and J is TRBJ2-5; no clear D gene. This CDR3 comprises 13 residues. Trimming took off 5 bases at V and 7 bases at J, with 14 bases between the two ends. The germline V gene encodes CDR1 SGHTA and CDR2 FQGTGA. The CDR3 bases are TGTGCCAGCAGCCCGAGGAATGGCGGGACCCAGTACTTC. This translates into CASSPRNGGTQYF.

This clonotype was detected ten times or more. Germline and junction disagree at one end, which may indicate a read error. The gene calls are TRBV11-2 and TRBJ2-7, with TRBD2 identical over 7 bases. The CDR3 covers 15 residues. The germline V gene encodes CDR1 SGHAT and CDR2 FQNNGV. The CDR3 coding sequence is TGTGCCAGCAGCCTAGAGCGGGGAACCCGCTACGAGCAGTACTTC. Protein sequence: CASSLERGTRYEQYF.

The chain employs TRBV29-1 and TRBJ2-5; maybe TRBD2 (7 bases). The V end lost 0 bases, the J end lost 4 bases, and 12 bases lay between the germline ends. Germline-derived CDR1 and CDR2 are SQVTM and ANQGSEA. The length of the CDR3 is 14 residues. The CDR3 reads CSVEDRGGAETQYF. The CDR3 coding sequence is TGCAGCGTTGAAGATAGAGGGGGGGCAGAGACCCAGTACTTC.

This chain uses TRBV7-6 with TRBJ2-5, with D unresolved. Germline V CDR1 and CDR2: SGHVS, FNYEAQ. With 6 bases removed from V and 1 base from J, the gap between germline ends came to 9 bases. The CDR3 contains 13 residues. The CDR3 nucleotides are TGTGCCAGCAGTGGCTCGGCCCAAGAGACCCAGTACTTC. It encodes CASSGSAQETQYF.

The chain carries TRBV11-2 and TRBJ2-5; no definite D call. CDR3 length equals 12 residues. CDR1 and CDR2 (germline): SGHAT, FQNNGV. The ends were cut back, 5 bases at V and 4 bases at J, with 8 bases in the middle. CDR3 bases: TGTGCCAGCAGCCCCGCCCCAGAGACCCAGTACTTC. Translation: CASSPAPETQYF.

This chain's CDR3 is CASSLRHGNTEAFF. The CDR3 region has the DNA TGTGCCAGCAGCTTGCGACACGGCAACACTGAAGCTTTCTTT. The rearrangement uses TRBV7-2 and TRBJ1-1, with D unclear. The CDR3 consists of 14 residues. Trimming took 3 bases from V and 2 from J, leaving 10 bases between them. In germline, CDR1 is SGHTA, CDR2 FQGNSA.

There are many counts of this clonotype. The rearrangement joins TRBV29-1 to TRBJ2-7; 11 bases fit TRBD2. V lost 6 bases, J lost 2 bases, and 6 bases stayed unmatched. There are 14 residues in the CDR3. The V gene's germline CDR1 is SQVTM and CDR2 ANQGSEA. The CDR3 region is CSVTTSGGTYEQYF. DNA for the CDR3: TGCAGCGTGACTACTAGCGGGGGCACCTACGAGCAGTACTTC.

Remarks on this clonotype: Lacking the conserved final phenylalanine or tryptophan, this CDR3 likely reflects a read error. The DNA is left out, because the CDR3 cannot be placed on it with certainty; the CDR3 is given as TCRdb lists it. The chain has TRBV7-6 and TRBJ1-4; the table assigns TRBD1, which was not confirmed against the DNA. CDR1 is SGHVS and CDR2 is FNYEAQ in the germline V gene. The CDR3 length is 8 residues, termini included. CDR3: CASSSPQT.

This rearrangement joins TRBV9 to TRBJ1-1, with D tentatively TRBD1 (5 bases). Trimming left V 4 bases short and J 4 bases short, with 17 bases between. Germline values: CDR1 SGDLS, CDR2 YYNGEE. This CDR3 is built from 15 residues. For the CDR3, the DNA is TGTGCCAGCAGCTCGACAGACAAGGGTGGCACTGAAGCTTTCTTT. This codes for CASSSTDKGGTEAFF.

The J gene is TRBJ1-1, the V gene TRBV10-3; possible D gene TRBD1, 5 bases. V gave up 0 bases and J gave up 0 bases, with 11 bases separating them. There are 16 residues in the CDR3. Looked up from germline, CDR1 is ENHRY and CDR2 is SYGVKD. In DNA, the CDR3 is TGTGCCATCAGTGAGTCGGGGGGTATCATGAACACTGAAGCTTTCTTT. This codes for CAISESGGIMNTEAFF.

This clonotype was detected many times. The rearrangement uses TRBV5-4 and TRBJ2-5; tentative D call: TRBD1 (6 bases). The germline V gene has CDR1 SGHNT and CDR2 YYREEE (reference sequence). The CDR3 has 14 amino acids. V lost 0 bases, J lost 5 bases, and 11 bases lay in between. This chain's CDR3 is CASSLGQAVETQYF. DNA of the CDR3: TGTGCCAGCAGCTTGGGACAGGCGGTGGAGACCCAGTACTTC.

This chain joins TRBV19 and TRBJ2-6, with TRBD1 matching over 7 bases. The CDR3 runs to 16 residues. J lost 3 bases, V lost 9 bases, and 11 bases had no gene match. Looked up from germline, CDR1 is LNHDA and CDR2 is SQIVND (reference sequence). In DNA, the CDR3 is TGTGCCAGCAGCTTAGGTACAGGGGTTGGGGCCAACGTCCTGACTTTC. It codes for CASSLGTGVGANVLTF.

The chain has TRBV7-6 and TRBJ2-7; TRBD1 aligns across 8 bases. CDR1 SGHVS and CDR2 FNYEAQ come from the germline V gene. Germline trimming cut 4 bases from V and 1 base from J; bases unmatched to any gene: 6. This CDR3 contains 15 residues. The CDR3, as DNA: TGTGCCAGCAGCTCCTCAGGGGGCAGGTCCTACGAGCAGTACTTC. It is translated as CASSSSGGRSYEQYF. The complete variable domain, with remaining parts taken from reference TRBV7-6 and TRBJ2-7, reads GAGVSQSPRYKVTKRGQDVALRCDPISGHVSLYWYRQALGQGPEFLTYFNYEAQQDKSGLPNDRFSAERPEGSISTLTIQRTEQRDSAMYRCASSSSGGRSYEQYFGPGTRLTVT.

On this clonotype itself: Germline and junction disagree at one end, which may indicate a read error. The chain recombines TRBV20-1 with TRBJ1-5; a possible D gene is TRBD1 (6 bases). Germline CDR1 reads DFQATT; CDR2 reads SNEGSKA (reference sequence). This CDR3 contains 14 residues. The DNA for the CDR3 is TGCAGTGCGAGAGGGGGGGGAACGGTGAAGACCCAGCATTTT. It yields the protein CSARGGGTVKTQHF.

This chain links TRBV25-1 with TRBJ2-5; TRBD2 might be the D (6 bases). Germline values: CDR1 MGHDK, CDR2 SYGVNS. The CDR3 runs 15 residues. V dropped 1 base and J dropped 5 bases, with 14 bases sitting between them. CDR3 DNA sequence: TGTGCCAGCAGTGAATGGGGCGCAGGGAGGGAGACCCAGTACTTC. It is translated as CASSEWGAGRETQYF.

The chain joins TRBV10-3 to TRBJ2-7; 12 nucleotides line up with TRBD2. CDR3 length equals 16 residues. Germline assignment: CDR1 ENHRY and CDR2 SYGVKD. The CDR3 bases are TGTGCCAGCAGTGCCTCCCTAGCGGGAGGGGCCTACGAGCAGTACGTC. The encoded protein is CASSASLAGGAYEQYV.

This sequence joins TRBV5-4 and TRBJ2-6; possibly TRBD1 for D (5 bases). The ends were cut back, 4 bases at V and 4 bases at J, with 9 bases in the middle. Germline lookup yields CDR1 SGHNT and CDR2 YYREEE (reference sequence). This CDR3 spans 14 amino acids. DNA for the CDR3: TGTGCCAGCAGCATGAGACAGGGGGCCAACGTCCTGACTTTC. Amino acid sequence: CASSMRQGANVLTF. Full variable domain (outside the CDR3, taken from reference TRBV5-4 and TRBJ2-6): ETGVTQSPTHLIKTRGQQVTLRCSSQSGHNTVSWYQQALGQGPQFIFQYYREEENGRGNFPPRFSGLQFPNYSSELNVNALELDDSALYLCASSMRQGANVLTFGAGSRLTVL.

A word on this clonotype: An end of the junction does not agree with germline; a read error may underlie this. The V call is TRBV9, the J call TRBJ2-5; D unclear. There are 12 residues in the CDR3. Germline loops: CDR1 SGDLS, CDR2 YYNGEE. Here the CDR3 DNA reads TGTACCAGCAGCGTAGGAGAAGAGACCCAGTACTTC. The encoded protein is CTSSVGEETQYF. The full variable domain, its missing parts supplied by reference TRBV9 and TRBJ2-5, is DSGVTQTPKHLITATGQRVTLRCSPRSGDLSVYWYQQSLDQGLQFLIQYYNGEERAKGNILERFSAQQFPDLHSELNLSSLELGDSALYFCTSSVGEETQYFGPGTRLLVL.

Details on this clonotype: A clone one base away is much larger, so this may be a read error. The chain carries TRBV7-9 and TRBJ2-7; 7 nucleotides line up with TRBD1. Germline CDR1 SEHNR, CDR2 FQNEAQ (reference sequence). The CDR3 sequence is 13 residues long. The V gene end was trimmed by 6 bases and the J gene end by 3 bases; junction bases not matched to a gene: 5. The CDR3 DNA is TGTGCCAGCAGACCGGACAGGAACTACGAGCAGTACTTC. Encoded protein: CASRPDRNYEQYF.

This clonotype was seen many times. The V and J genes are TRBV29-1 and TRBJ2-5; D tentatively fits TRBD1 or TRBD2 (6 bases each). Germline V gives CDR1 SQVTM, CDR2 ANQGSEA. The ends were cut back, 4 bases at V and 0 bases at J, with 12 bases in the middle. There are 14 residues in the CDR3. The CDR3 coding sequence is TGCAGCGTTGTGCGGGACAAGTACCAAGAGACCCAGTACTTC. Protein: CSVVRDKYQETQYF. Variable domain in full (rest from reference TRBV29-1 and TRBJ2-5): SAVISQKPSRDICQRGTSLTIQCQVDSQVTMMFWYRQQPGQSLTLIATANQGSEATYESGFVIDKFPISRPNLTFSTLTVSNMSPEDSSIYLCSVVRDKYQETQYFGPGTRLLVL.

In its sample, this clonotype was seen many times. The genes are TRBV20-1 and TRBJ2-5; 7 positions match TRBD2. The germline CDR1 and CDR2 sequences are DFQATT and SNEGSKA (reference sequence). J lost 1 base, V lost 5 bases, and 16 bases had no gene match. This CDR3 region has 17 residues. The CDR3 sequence is CSAYVGGSGMVQETQYF. CDR3 DNA sequence: TGCAGTGCTTACGTTGGTGGCAGCGGGATGGTCCAAGAGACCCAGTACTTC.